The 10 T cell receptor beta chains below come from one sample, sequenced in a study of CD8 T cells in ankylosing spondylitis. TCRdb redid the calling of the 5' RACE reads with MiXCR, one entry per CDR3 protein. This table holds some 840,000 distinct CDR3 sequences, 10% to 15% found once. These receptors lack a known antigen. Study-level points and caveats: There was a TCR beta motif, made of eight highly homologous variants, that appeared characteristic of ankylosing spondylitis blood.

The sample was blood, either unsorted or a sorted T cell fraction (not recorded which). These receptors came from a male donor with ankylosing spondylitis.

The gene calls are TRBV5-1 and TRBJ1-5; no reliable D call. Per germline, CDR1 SGHRS and CDR2 YFSETQ. The CDR3 runs 14 residues. Trimming removed 5 bases from V and 10 bases from J, with 19 bases in between. The DNA for the CDR3 is TGCGCCAGCAGACTACGGGGAGGAGTTGAACCCCAGCATTTT. It codes for CASRLRGGVEPQHF.

The chain links TRBV20-1 to TRBJ1-2, with D possibly being TRBD1 (6 bases). Deletions cut 5 bases from V and 4 bases from J, with 11 bases between. In germline, CDR1 is DFQATT, CDR2 SNEGSKA (reference sequence). The CDR3 spans 12 residues. DNA of the CDR3: TGCAGTGCTCCAGACAGGACCTATGGCTACACCTTC. Its translation: CSAPDRTYGYTF.

There are many counts of this clonotype. The chain uses TRBV5-1 and TRBJ2-7; 7 nucleotides line up with TRBD1. Germline CDR1 is SGHRS and CDR2 is YFSETQ. The V segment lost 3 bases and the J segment 4 bases; nucleotides outside the gene matches: 4. The CDR3 is 13 amino acids. The CDR3 DNA reads TGCGCCAGCAGCTACGACAGGGCGTACGAGCAGTACTTC. It translates to CASSYDRAYEQYF.

A few counts support this clonotype. The genes are TRBV25-1 and TRBJ2-3, with D tentatively TRBD2 (6 bases). CDR1 is MGHDK, CDR2 SYGVNS, per germline. The CDR3 is made up of 13 amino acids. Trimming took off 11 bases at V and 0 bases at J, with 12 bases between the two ends. CDR3 nucleotides: TGTGCCTGTACTAGCTCTAGCACAGATACGCAGTATTTT. Protein sequence: CACTSSSTDTQYF.

This chain connects TRBV5-1 to TRBJ2-1, with no clear D. Germline V CDR1 and CDR2: SGHRS, YFSETQ. The CDR3 has 14 amino acids. V shed 5 bases and J shed 0 bases, with 9 bases lying between them. The CDR3 spells CASRTSYSYNEQFF. The DNA for the CDR3 is TGCGCCAGCAGGACTTCCTACTCCTACAATGAGCAGTTCTTC. The whole variable domain, remainder taken from reference TRBV5-1 and TRBJ2-1, is KAGVTQTPRYLIKTRGQQVTLSCSPISGHRSVSWYQQTPGQGLQFLFEYFSETQRNKGNFPGRFSGRQFSNSRSEMNVSTLELGDSALYLCASRTSYSYNEQFFGPGTRLTVL.

This clonotype was counted a few times. The J gene is TRBJ1-1, the V gene TRBV7-3; 7 positions match TRBD1. Trimming took 1 base from V and 3 from J; bases not matched to a gene: 5. From germline, CDR1 is SGHTA and CDR2 FQGTGA. This CDR3 comprises 15 residues. CDR3 DNA: TGTGCCAGCAGCTTAATCCCAGGGGGGGACACTGAAGCTTTCTTT. This gives the protein CASSLIPGGDTEAFF.

The chain couples TRBV5-1 to TRBJ1-1, with a tentative D call TRBD1 (6 bases). The CDR3 covers 11 residues. The germline V gene has CDR1 SGHRS and CDR2 YFSETQ. Trimming stripped 4 bases from V and 8 bases from J, with 9 bases between. The CDR3 DNA reads TGCGCCAGCAGCAAGGACAGCGAAGCTTTCTTT. It yields the protein CASSKDSEAFF.

The sample holds a few counts of this clonotype. The V and J genes are TRBV4-2 and TRBJ2-1; TRBD2 matches 8 bases. This CDR3 is 16 amino acids long. CDR1 is LGHNA, CDR2 YNFKEQ, per germline. Trimming took 1 base from V and 4 from J; bases not matched to a gene: 6. Here the CDR3 reads CASSQALASGYNEQFF. The CDR3 DNA is TGTGCCAGCAGCCAAGCGCTGGCTAGCGGGTACAATGAGCAGTTCTTC.

This clonotype was observed many times. The chain joins TRBV20-1 to TRBJ2-1; 15 bases are shared with TRBD2. The CDR3 spans 16 residues. J was trimmed by 2 bases and V by 5 bases; bases with no gene match: 4. CDR1 is DFQATT and CDR2 is SNEGSKA in the germline V gene (reference sequence). In DNA, the CDR3 is TGCAGTGCTCGGACTAGCGGGGGGGGGACCTACAATGAGCAGTTCTTC. As protein: CSARTSGGGTYNEQFF.

This clonotype has only a few counts. The chain employs TRBV7-2 and TRBJ1-3; 8 bases are a match to TRBD1. V lost 1 base, J lost 4 bases, and 6 bases stayed unmatched. The CDR3 covers 16 residues. In germline, CDR1 is SGHTA, CDR2 FQGNSA. CDR3 sequence: CASSLGFDRGGNTIYF. The CDR3 DNA sequence: TGTGCCAGCAGCTTAGGATTCGACAGGGGAGGAAACACCATATATTTT.